Below are 5 T cell receptor beta chains sequenced from a single sample in a study of graft-versus-host responses after intestinal transplantation. TCRdb keeps only in-frame clones here, not all; method: immunoSEQ multiplex PCR. The table has over 15,000 clones, 75% to 90% seen once; the top ten hold roughly 5.6%. The sample in question was PBMCs, obtained approximately 110 days after intestinal transplant. The receptors stem from a human patient who received an intestinal transplant, so some T cells may come from the graft donor.

This sequence joins TRBV4-1 and TRBJ2-5; D is possibly TRBD2 (6 bases). CDR1 and CDR2 from the germline V gene are MGHRA and YSYEKL. Trimming stripped 1 base from V and 3 bases from J, with 6 bases between. The CDR3 has 13 amino acids. The CDR3 sequence is CASSQVAEETQYF. The CDR3 DNA reads as TGCGCCAGCAGCCAAGTAGCGGAAGAGACCCAGTACTTC.

The V and J genes are TRBV5-1 and TRBJ2-1, with 12 positions matching TRBD2. The germline V gene encodes CDR1 SGHRS and CDR2 YFSETQ. This CDR3 has 15 residues. V lost 2 bases and J lost 8; bases outside the gene matches: 5. CDR3: CASSFRLAGADEQFF. The CDR3 nucleotides read TGCGCCAGCAGCTTCAGACTAGCGGGAGCAGATGAGCAGTTCTTC.

The chain combines TRBV14 with TRBJ2-3; 12 bases are shared with TRBD2. The CDR3 sequence is 17 residues long. The trim removed 5 bases at V and 3 bases at J, leaving 9 bases unmatched. Per the germline V gene, CDR1 is SGHDN and CDR2 is FVKESK. CDR3 region: CASSSLAGGPVTDTQYF. The DNA for the CDR3 is TGTGCCAGCAGCTCCCTAGCGGGAGGGCCAGTGACAGATACGCAGTATTTT.

This CDR3 reads CASSFPTQVRKETQYF. The DNA of the CDR3 is TGCGCCAGCAGCTTTCCGACCCAGGTCAGGAAAGAGACCCAGTACTTC. The chain links TRBV5-1 to TRBJ2-5; D uncertain. Trimming pared 2 bases from V and 3 bases from J, leaving 17 bases between. The CDR3 contains 16 residues. Germline V gives CDR1 SGHRS, CDR2 YFSETQ.

The rearrangement uses TRBV7-3 and TRBJ1-1; D remains unclear. Germline lookup yields CDR1 SGHTA and CDR2 FQGTGA. Trimming removed 6 bases at V and 4 bases at J, with 18 bases between. CDR3 length equals 15 residues. The CDR3 is CASSLIARGGTEAFF. CDR3 in DNA: TGTGCCAGCAGTCTTATCGCGCGAGGCGGCACTGAAGCTTTCTTT. Using reference TRBV7-3 and TRBJ1-1 for the parts outside the CDR3, the full variable domain is GAGVSQTPSNKVTEKGKYVELRCDPISGHTALYWYRQSLGQGPEFLIYFQGTGAADDSGLPNDRFFAVRPEGSVSTLKIQRTERGDSAVYLCASSLIARGGTEAFFGQGTRLTVV.